These T cell receptor beta chains were read from a single sample in a study of blood T cell repertoires in COVID-19. Assay used: immunoSEQ multiplex PCR; TCRdb lists only in-frame clones, some missing. The sample shows roughly 140,000 clones, approximately 91% of them seen only once. Sample: peripheral blood. The receptors stem from a man in his 70s with acute or convalescent COVID-19. Each CDR3 is given with its conserved first and last residue. Fields, in order: V gene, J gene, D gene, clone size, CDR3 protein, CDR3 DNA. A D gene is named only where the DNA matches it firmly. Rows give clone size only sometimes, using once, few, many, or a class for an expanded clone.

v_gene: TRBV5-1; j_gene: TRBJ1-1; d_gene: -; abundance: few; CDR3aa: CASSPQGHTEAFF; CDR3nt: TGCGCCAGCAGCCCGCAGGGGCACACTGAAGCTTTCTTT
v_gene: TRBV2; j_gene: TRBJ1-5; d_gene: TRBD1; abundance: -; CDR3aa: CASSAGTVLQPQHF; CDR3nt: TGTGCCAGCAGTGCCGGGACAGTATTGCAGCCCCAGCATTTT
v_gene: TRBV19; j_gene: TRBJ1-3; d_gene: -; abundance: -; CDR3aa: CASSIGGGAPGNTIYF; CDR3nt: TGTGCCAGTAGTATAGGAGGGGGAGCGCCTGGAAACACCATATATTTT
v_gene: TRBV30; j_gene: TRBJ2-7; d_gene: -; abundance: -; CDR3aa: CAWTPTWRAGDEQYF; CDR3nt: TGTGCCTGGACTCCAACGTGGAGGGCCGGGGACGAGCAGTACTTC
v_gene: TRBV11-2; j_gene: TRBJ2-4; d_gene: TRBD1; abundance: -; CDR3aa: CASSLGPQGAGNIQYF; CDR3nt: TGTGCCAGCAGCTTAGGTCCTCAGGGGGCCGGAAACATTCAGTACTTC
v_gene: TRBV2; j_gene: TRBJ2-5; d_gene: -; abundance: -; CDR3aa: CASSKLLDSPGETQYF; CDR3nt: TGTGCCAGCAGTAAACTACTAGACTCTCCCGGTGAGACCCAGTACTTC
v_gene: TRBV19; j_gene: TRBJ1-2; d_gene: TRBD1; abundance: few; CDR3aa: CASRRDRGYGYTF; CDR3nt: TGTGCCAGTAGGAGGGACAGGGGCTATGGCTACACCTTC
v_gene: TRBV6-5; j_gene: TRBJ2-7; d_gene: TRBD1; abundance: -; CDR3aa: CASRRTGSSYEQYF; CDR3nt: TGTGCCAGCAGGAGGACAGGGAGCTCCTACGAGCAGTACTTC
v_gene: TRBV18; j_gene: TRBJ1-1; d_gene: TRBD1; abundance: -; CDR3aa: CASSPLDRGVGGYTEAFF; CDR3nt: TGTGCCAGCTCACCACTGGACAGGGGAGTAGGGGGGTACACTGAAGCTTTCTTT
v_gene: TRBV10-3; j_gene: TRBJ1-2; d_gene: TRBD1; abundance: -; CDR3aa: CAISESATGGSGGYTF; CDR3nt: TGTGCCATCAGTGAGTCAGCGACAGGGGGATCGGGTGGCTACACCTTC
v_gene: TRBV6-1; j_gene: TRBJ1-1; d_gene: -; abundance: -; CDR3aa: CASSEMAGQNEAFF; CDR3nt: TGTGCCAGCAGTGAAATGGCAGGGCAGAATGAAGCTTTCTTT
v_gene: TRBV7-2; j_gene: TRBJ2-5; d_gene: TRBD2; abundance: -; CDR3aa: CASSLTGLFQETQYF; CDR3nt: TGTGCCAGCAGCTTAACGGGACTATTCCAAGAGACCCAGTACTTC
v_gene: TRBV7-9; j_gene: TRBJ1-1; d_gene: TRBD1; abundance: -; CDR3aa: CASSRQGADTEAFF; CDR3nt: TGTGCCAGCAGCCGACAGGGGGCGGATACTGAAGCTTTCTTT
v_gene: TRBV6-5; j_gene: TRBJ2-1; d_gene: TRBD2; abundance: -; CDR3aa: CASRSLAGGSNEQFF; CDR3nt: TGTGCCAGCAGGTCACTAGCGGGAGGAAGTAATGAGCAGTTCTTC
v_gene: TRBV7-2; j_gene: TRBJ1-6; d_gene: TRBD1; abundance: -; CDR3aa: CASSPRTGWNSPLHF; CDR3nt: TGTGCCAGCAGCCCACGGACAGGGTGGAATTCACCCCTCCACTTT
v_gene: TRBV2; j_gene: TRBJ1-2; d_gene: -; abundance: -; CDR3aa: CASSAGTPASYGYTF; CDR3nt: TGTGCCAGCAGCGCCGGGACTCCGGCGTCCTATGGCTACACCTTC
v_gene: TRBV19; j_gene: TRBJ1-2; d_gene: TRBD1; abundance: -; CDR3aa: CASSLDRAYGYTF; CDR3nt: TGTGCCAGTAGTCTTGACAGGGCTTACGGCTACACCTTC
v_gene: TRBV18; j_gene: TRBJ1-1; d_gene: -; abundance: -; CDR3aa: CASSAGDTEAFF; CDR3nt: TGTGCCAGCTCGGCAGGGGACACTGAAGCTTTCTTT
v_gene: TRBV7-2; j_gene: TRBJ2-1; d_gene: TRBD2; abundance: -; CDR3aa: CASSSPGLARGGQFF; CDR3nt: TGTGCCAGCAGCTCGCCGGGACTAGCCCGAGGGGGGCAGTTCTTC
v_gene: TRBV3-1/TRBV3-2; j_gene: TRBJ2-5; d_gene: TRBD2; abundance: -; CDR3aa: CASSQVLLAGKGETQYF; CDR3nt: TGTGCCAGCAGCCAAGTCCTTCTAGCGGGGAAGGGTGAGACCCAGTACTTC
v_gene: TRBV5-4; j_gene: TRBJ2-5; d_gene: TRBD2; abundance: -; CDR3aa: CASSLRLAAEETQYF; CDR3nt: TGTGCCAGCAGTTTGAGACTAGCGGCGGAAGAGACCCAGTACTTC
v_gene: TRBV6-5; j_gene: TRBJ2-3; d_gene: TRBD2; abundance: -; CDR3aa: CASRLLAGGPNTQYF; CDR3nt: TGTGCCAGCAGGTTACTAGCGGGGGGGCCGAATACGCAGTATTTT
v_gene: TRBV5-4; j_gene: TRBJ1-1; d_gene: TRBD1; abundance: -; CDR3aa: CASRGQGGDTEAFF; CDR3nt: TGTGCCAGCAGGGGACAGGGCGGGGACACTGAAGCTTTCTTT